This is a list of T cell receptor beta chains from one sample in a study of blood T cell repertoires in COVID-19. Repertoires were generated with immunoSEQ multiplex PCR, while TCRdb's copy carries only in-frame clones and drops some. Of over 150,000 clones in the sample, roughly 94% were seen once. The material sequenced was peripheral blood. These receptors were obtained from a man aged 25-45 years with COVID-19, enrolled during active disease. Each CDR3 is given with its conserved first and last residue. Fields, in order: J gene, D gene, V gene, clone size, CDR3 DNA, CDR3 protein. The D gene is left open where the match is weak. Size values are once, few and many counts, or a class for expanded clones, and some rows have none.

>TRBJ1-2|-|TRBV29-1|-
TGCAGCGTTGAGTTATTGCGGCTTAACTATGGCTACACCTTC
CSVELLRLNYGYTF
>TRBJ2-7|TRBD2|TRBV6-5|-
TGTGCCAGCAGTTACTCGGGCGGGGGGCGCGAGCAGTACTTC
CASSYSGGGREQYF
>TRBJ1-4|-|TRBV12-2|-
TGTGCAAGTCGCTTAGCGTTGGGACAGGGAGTGGAAAAACTGTTTTTT
CASRLALGQGVEKLFF
>TRBJ2-7|TRBD1|TRBV11-2|-
TGTGCCAGCAGCCCTAGAGGGGACAGCTTTTTCCCCTACGAGCAGTACTTC
CASSPRGDSFFPYEQYF
>TRBJ2-7|-|TRBV5-1|once
TGCGCCAGCAGCTTGGGACCCGGGACACTCTCCTACGAGCAGTACTTC
CASSLGPGTLSYEQYF
>TRBJ2-6|-|TRBV2|-
TGTGCCAGCAAGGAGGGGCTAAACTCTGGGGCCAACGTCCTGACTTTC
CASKEGLNSGANVLTF
>TRBJ1-1|-|TRBV2|-
TGTGCCAGCAGTGATAATAGGGGGTCTGAAGCTTTCTTT
CASSDNRGSEAFF
>TRBJ2-3|TRBD2|TRBV3-1/TRBV3-2|-
TGTGCCAGCAGCCATCAGCGGGGATTTGCAGATACGCAGTATTTT
CASSHQRGFADTQYF
>TRBJ2-1|TRBD2|TRBV4-1|-
TGCGCCAGCAGCCAAGACCCTAGCGGGGGGATCTCCTACAATGAGCAGTTCTTC
CASSQDPSGGISYNEQFF
>TRBJ1-2|TRBD1|TRBV30|-
TGTGCCTGGGACAGGGGGCTGGATGGCTACACCTTC
CAWDRGLDGYTF
>TRBJ1-1|-|TRBV3-1/TRBV3-2|-
TGTGCCAGCAGTCCTCCAGCGCGGGGGACTGAAGCTTTCTTT
CASSPPARGTEAFF
>TRBJ2-3|-|TRBV14|-
TGTGCCAGCAGCTCATCGGCATCAGGGTATACGCAGTATTTT
CASSSSASGYTQYF
>TRBJ1-6|-|TRBV19|-
TGTGCCAGTACGGCGGGGATCTCCTATAATTCACCCCTCCACTTT
CASTAGISYNSPLHF
>TRBJ1-1|TRBD1|TRBV7-9|-
TGTGCCAGCAGCGGAGGGACAGACACTGAAGCTTTCTTT
CASSGGTDTEAFF
>TRBJ1-5|-|TRBV3-1/TRBV3-2|-
TGTGCCAGCAGCCAAGCGGCAGGGTACGGGTATCAGCCCCAGCATTTT
CASSQAAGYGYQPQHF
>TRBJ1-5|-|TRBV7-2|-
TGTGCCAGCAGCCCCGGGGGTAAAGGTCAGCCCCAGCATTTT
CASSPGGKGQPQHF
>TRBJ1-5|-|TRBV4-1|-
TGCGCCAGCAGCCTTTTGGATACAGGGCAAAATCAGCCCCAGCATTTT
CASSLLDTGQNQPQHF
>TRBJ2-1|-|TRBV5-1|few
TGCGCCAGCACCCTCTCTAGGAGCTCCTACAATGAGCAGTTCTTC
CASTLSRSSYNEQFF
>TRBJ2-3|-|TRBV7-2|-
TGTGCCAGCAGGCGCGGGGCTGTGGGGACAGATACGCAGTATTTT
CASRRGAVGTDTQYF
>TRBJ2-5|TRBD2|TRBV5-1|once
TGCGCCAGCAGCTTGGGGGACTATTTGGGTGAGGAGACCCAGTACTTC
CASSLGDYLGEETQYF
>TRBJ2-2|-|TRBV5-1|once
TGCGCCAGCAACCTGGGACTTACCGGGGAGCTGTTTTTT
CASNLGLTGELFF
>TRBJ2-3|-|TRBV30|few
TGTGCCTGGAGTGTTCAAGATACGCAGTATTTT
CAWSVQDTQYF
>TRBJ1-2|-|TRBV29-1|-
TGCAGCGTTGAAGACAGGGTGTTCGCGGGGTATGGCTACACCTTC
CSVEDRVFAGYGYTF
>TRBJ2-4|-|TRBV2|-
TGTGCCAGCAGAGGAGCAGGGTTATCCAAAAACATTCAGTACTTC
CASRGAGLSKNIQYF
>TRBJ2-5|TRBD1|TRBV10-3|-
TGTGCCATCATTGGGAACAGGGGGCTTGAGACCCAGTACTTC
CAIIGNRGLETQYF
>TRBJ2-1|-|TRBV4-1|once
TGCGCCAGCAGCCAAGAAGGCCTCGGGAATGAGCAGTTCTTC
CASSQEGLGNEQFF
>TRBJ2-5|-|TRBV28|-
TGTGCCAGCAGTTTACCTCTAGACGGGGAGACCCAGTACTTC
CASSLPLDGETQYF
>TRBJ1-1|-|TRBV2|-
TGTGCCAGCACTCAAGATAGGGGGGGAGCTTTCTTT
CASTQDRGGAFF
>TRBJ1-3|TRBD1|TRBV30|-
TGTGCCTCAAGAGGGACAGCTGGAAACACCATATATTTT
CASRGTAGNTIYF
>TRBJ2-5|TRBD2|TRBV23-1|-
TGCGCCAGCAGTCAATCCTCCCCCCAGGGATGGGGGGGTCAAGAGACCCAGTACTTC
CASSQSSPQGWGGQETQYF
>TRBJ1-3|TRBD1|TRBV10-2|-
TGCGCCAGCAGGGAAGGGACCACAGGGGTCGGAAACACCATATATTTT
CASREGTTGVGNTIYF
>TRBJ1-2|-|TRBV5-1|-
TGCGCCAGCAGCATAGAGAACTATGGCTACACCTTC
CASSIENYGYTF
>TRBJ2-4|TRBD2|TRBV11-2|once
TGTGCCAGCAGCCTCCTAGCGGGGGCTAAAAACATTCAGTACTTC
CASSLLAGAKNIQYF
>TRBJ2-2|-|TRBV5-6|-
TGTGCCAGCAGCTTGTACAGAAACACCGGGGAGCTGTTTTTT
CASSLYRNTGELFF
>TRBJ2-1|TRBD2|TRBV19|-
TGTGCCAGTAGCGGGGGGGTCCACAATGAGCAGTTCTTC
CASSGGVHNEQFF
>TRBJ1-1|-|TRBV6-5|-
TGTGCCAGCACCCCGCAGATAGCCCCTGAAGCTTTCTTT
CASTPQIAPEAFF
>TRBJ1-3|TRBD1|TRBV13|-
TGTGCCAGCAGCTCGCCCGGACAGGGCTCTGGAAACACCATATATTTT
CASSSPGQGSGNTIYF
>TRBJ1-1|-|TRBV4-2|-
TGTGCCAGCAGCCAAGTCGGGTCGCGCACTGAAGCTTTCTTT
CASSQVGSRTEAFF
>TRBJ2-7|TRBD2|TRBV24-1|-
TGTGCCACCAGTGATTTGGGCGGGGGAACTAGCGGGGGCCTTACCTACGAGCAGTACTTC
CATSDLGGGTSGGLTYEQYF
>TRBJ1-3|-|TRBV11-2|-
TGTGCCAGCAGCTTAGTGGTGGGGGCTGGTGGAAACACCATATATTTT
CASSLVVGAGGNTIYF
>TRBJ1-4|TRBD1|TRBV2|-
TGTGCCAGCAGGGGCTACAGGGGGCGAAGGAATGAAAAACTGTTTTTT
CASRGYRGRRNEKLFF
>TRBJ2-1|-|TRBV19|-
TGTGCCAGTAGTATAGAGGCTCCGGGGACAGAGCAGTTCTTC
CASSIEAPGTEQFF
>TRBJ2-3|-|TRBV3-1/TRBV3-2|-
TGTGCCAGCCGCCGAACAAGCACAGATACGCAGTATTTT
CASRRTSTDTQYF
>TRBJ1-6|TRBD1|TRBV9|-
TGTGCCAGCAGCGGCCGGGACAGCAATTCACCCCTCCACTTT
CASSGRDSNSPLHF
>TRBJ2-7|-|TRBV29-1|once
TGCAGCGTTGAGGACAGCCGCGAGCAGTACTTC
CSVEDSREQYF
>TRBJ2-6|TRBD1|TRBV5-1|-
TGCGCCAGCAGCTTTTGGGGACAGGGGTCCGGGGCCAACGTCCTGACTTTC
CASSFWGQGSGANVLTF
>TRBJ1-2|TRBD1|TRBV7-2|-
TGTGCCAGCAGCTTTGCGTGGGACAGGGGGCAGGGTGGCTACACCTTC
CASSFAWDRGQGGYTF
>TRBJ1-1|-|TRBV19|-
TGTGCCAGTAGTACGACAGGGAACACTGAAGCTTTCTTT
CASSTTGNTEAFF
>TRBJ1-3|-|TRBV3-1/TRBV3-2|-
TGTGCCAGCAGCCAAGACGACCGCTTGGTGGGCGGAAACACCATATATTTT
CASSQDDRLVGGNTIYF
>TRBJ1-2|TRBD1|TRBV2|-
TGTGCCAGCAGTGTTGACAGGGGGACTAACTATGGCTACACCTTC
CASSVDRGTNYGYTF
>TRBJ1-2|-|TRBV7-9|-
TGTGCCAGCAGCTTAGCGGGGTCAGGGCTGAAGTCTAACTATGGCTACACCTTC
CASSLAGSGLKSNYGYTF
>TRBJ1-3|-|TRBV19|-
TGTGCCAGTAGTATATCGGGGTATGGCTCTGGAAACACCATATATTTT
CASSISGYGSGNTIYF
>TRBJ1-1|-|TRBV12-1|once
TGTGCCAGCAGCATTCGGAGGGGCACTGAAGCTTTCTTT
CASSIRRGTEAFF
>TRBJ1-1|-|TRBV19|-
TGTGCCAGTAGTATGGAGGGCGGGAACACTGAAGCTTTCTTT
CASSMEGGNTEAFF
>TRBJ1-1|-|TRBV11-1|-
TGTGCCAGCGCGCTCCAGGCTCGAAACACTGAAGCTTTCTTT
CASALQARNTEAFF
>TRBJ2-7|TRBD2|TRBV7-2|-
TGTGCCAGCAGCCCTAGCGGGGGGGGCACCTACGAGCAGTACTTC
CASSPSGGGTYEQYF
>TRBJ1-5|-|TRBV15|-
TGTGCCACCAGCAGAGATGTCAGACTTAATCAGCCCCAGCATTTT
CATSRDVRLNQPQHF
>TRBJ1-5|TRBD1|TRBV3-1/TRBV3-2|-
TGTGCCAGCAGCCAGGGGACAGCCCTTAGCAATCAGCCCCAGCATTTT
CASSQGTALSNQPQHF
>TRBJ1-1|-|TRBV6-6|-
TGTGCCAGCACCCCGGGGGGCACTGAAGCTTTCTTT
CASTPGGTEAFF